The present entry profiles one T cell receptor (beta chain) with its context. Its antigen is not identified. CDR1 is LNHDA and CDR2 is SQIVND in the germline V gene (reference sequence). The CDR3 has 12 amino acids. V gave up 5 bases and J gave up 8 bases, with 9 bases separating them. The data originate from a study of shared clonotypes between healthy human individuals. Some clones are missing from TCRdb's copy, which holds only in-frame ones; the method was immunoSEQ multiplex PCR. Counted here are a few million clones, roughly 93% occurring once; the ten biggest clones make up approximately 0.4%. Overall study findings and caveats: The study found lower generation probabilities in non-shared clonotypes than in those shared by all four donors.

This chain connects TRBV19 to TRBJ2-2, with unresolved D. The source is a man aged 18 to 29 in good health. Some clones in this sample may be carry-over from other donors' samples. The source material was naive CD4+ T cells from PBMCs. Documented subset: CD45RA+ positively selected. The CDR3 DNA is TGTGCCAGTAGTGCAGGCTGGGGGGAGCTGTTTTTT. Protein: CASSAGWGELFF.